The 14 T cell receptor beta chains below all came from one sample that was sequenced in a study of cytomegalovirus exposure and HLA in healthy donors. The PCR had 60 Vbeta and 13 Jbeta primers. Some clones are missing from TCRdb's copy, which holds only in-frame ones; the method was immunoSEQ multiplex PCR. The data hold 190,000 or so clones, with 75% to 85% observed a single time. Sequencing input: PBMCs. The receptors were sampled from a boy aged 5-17 years in good health and CMV-seronegative.

This clone was recorded only once. This chain's CDR3 is CASSPTTGRGELFF. CDR3 sequence (DNA): TGTGCCAGCAGCCCTACGACAGGGAGAGGGGAGCTGTTTTTT. The chain couples TRBV7-2 to TRBJ2-2; the match to TRBD1 covers 7 bases. Trimming cost V 5 bases and J 8 bases; bases outside gene matches: 8. Germline CDR1 reads SGHTA; CDR2 reads FQGNSA. This CDR3 region has 14 residues.

This chain connects TRBV29-1 to TRBJ1-1; 7 bases are shared with TRBD1. CDR1 and CDR2 from the germline V gene are SQVTM and ANQGSEA. This CDR3 region has 13 residues. The V segment lost 7 bases and the J segment 1 base; nucleotides outside the gene matches: 6. CDR3 nucleotide sequence: TGCAGCGCGCCAGGGGGAAGGAACACTGAAGCTTTCTTT. Its translation: CSAPGGRNTEAFF.

This clone was observed a single time. The chain couples TRBV2 to TRBJ1-2; 8 nucleotides line up with TRBD1. Losses at the gene ends were 4 bases for V and 4 bases for J; bases not matched to a gene: 11. Per the germline V gene, CDR1 is SNHLY and CDR2 is FYNNEI. The CDR3 has 16 residues. In nucleotides, the CDR3 is TGTGCCAGCAGTGGAAGGACAGGGCCACCATTCTATGGCTACACCTTC. Encoded protein: CASSGRTGPPFYGYTF.

This chain joins TRBV11-3 and TRBJ2-7; TRBD1 agrees at 9 bases. The germline V gene encodes CDR1 SGHNT and CDR2 YENEEA. Unmatched junction bases numbered 9, after V lost 5 bases and J lost 4 bases. This CDR3 region has 15 residues. The CDR3 is CASSPRDRAEYEQYF. The CDR3 DNA reads as TGTGCCAGCAGCCCCAGGGACAGGGCTGAATACGAGCAGTACTTC.

This clone was seen only a few times. This chain joins TRBV19 and TRBJ1-2, with D maybe TRBD1 (5 bases). Germline V gene lookup returns CDR1 LNHDA and CDR2 SQIVND (reference sequence). This CDR3 contains 15 residues. Trimming took 0 bases from V and 4 from J, leaving 12 bases between them. CDR3 bases: TGTGCCAGTAGTATAGATCTCGGGAGGGGCTATGGCTACACCTTC. It translates to CASSIDLGRGYGYTF.

The chain uses TRBV27 and TRBJ1-1; the D gene is possibly TRBD1 (6 bases). From germline, CDR1 is MNHEY and CDR2 SMNVEV (reference sequence). V lost 5 bases and J 2 bases, leaving 12 bases between the germline ends. This CDR3 comprises 14 residues. The CDR3 nucleotides read TGTGCCAGCAGTACCGGACAGCCCAACACTGAAGCTTTCTTT. Protein product: CASSTGQPNTEAFF.

This chain joins TRBV27 and TRBJ2-7; TRBD1 agrees at 8 bases. V lost 5 bases and J lost 2; bases outside the gene matches: 5. CDR1 and CDR2 (germline): MNHEY, SMNVEV (reference sequence). The CDR3 is 14 amino acids. DNA for the CDR3: TGTGCCAGCAGTCCGCGGGACAGGCCCTACGAGCAGTACTTC. Protein product: CASSPRDRPYEQYF.

The chain combines TRBV7-2 with TRBJ1-4; 7 nucleotides align to TRBD1. The CDR3 extends over 13 amino acids. V gave up 6 bases and J gave up 5 bases; unmatched junction bases: 3. Germline CDR1 reads SGHTA; CDR2 reads FQGNSA. In DNA, the CDR3 is TGTGCCAGCAGTTCGGACAGGAATGAAAAACTGTTTTTT. It is translated as CASSSDRNEKLFF.

This chain uses TRBV6-5 with TRBJ2-4; 7 bases line up with TRBD1. The junction had 5 bases not matched to a gene; V was cut back by 7 bases and J by 5 bases. CDR3 length: 13 amino acids. The germline gives CDR1 MNHEY, CDR2 SVGAGI. The CDR3 nucleotides read TGTGCCAGCAAACGACAGGGTGAAAACATTCAGTACTTC. It translates to CASKRQGENIQYF.

J is TRBJ2-7 and V is TRBV30; D gene unclear. V was pared by 5 bases and J by 6 bases, with 11 bases between. The CDR3 runs to 11 residues. CDR1 GTSNPN and CDR2 SVGIG come from the germline V gene (reference sequence). CDR3 sequence reads: CAWEASSEQYF. In DNA form, the CDR3 reads TGTGCCTGGGAGGCGTCGTCCGAGCAGTACTTC.

The V gene is TRBV2, the J gene TRBJ1-1; D unresolved. Trimming removed 10 bases from V and 5 bases from J, with 20 bases in between. The germline CDR1 and CDR2 sequences are SNHLY and FYNNEI. CDR3 length: 14 amino acids. CDR3 protein: CATTIDVRHTEAFF. Here the CDR3 DNA reads TGTGCCACCACGATAGATGTCAGGCATACTGAAGCTTTCTTT.

This rearrangement joins TRBV19 to TRBJ1-3; 8 bases line up with TRBD1. The CDR3 spans 15 residues. The ends lost 4 bases at V and 1 base at J; junction bases unmatched: 3. Germline CDR1 LNHDA, CDR2 SQIVND (reference sequence). CDR3 DNA sequence: TGTGCCAGTAGTAAAGGGACAGGTTCTGGAAACACCATATATTTT. Translated: CASSKGTGSGNTIYF.

The chain recombines TRBV9 with TRBJ2-3; D uncertain. Germline CDR1 and CDR2: SGDLS and YYNGEE. CDR3 length equals 14 residues. Deletions cut 4 bases from V and 2 bases from J, with 11 bases between. CDR3 loop: CASSKRHITDTQYF. The CDR3 region has the DNA TGTGCCAGCAGCAAGAGGCACATCACAGATACGCAGTATTTT. The variable domain in full, completed from reference TRBV9 and TRBJ2-3, reads DSGVTQTPKHLITATGQRVTLRCSPRSGDLSVYWYQQSLDQGLQFLIQYYNGEERAKGNILERFSAQQFPDLHSELNLSSLELGDSALYFCASSKRHITDTQYFGPGTRLTVL.

The V call is TRBV5-6, the J call TRBJ2-7; 9 positions match TRBD2. The CDR3 length is 15 residues. Germline lookup yields CDR1 SGHDT and CDR2 YYEEEE. J was trimmed by 4 bases and V by 4 bases; bases with no gene match: 9. CDR3 residues: CASSHRLAETYEQYF. CDR3 nucleotide sequence: TGTGCCAGCAGCCATAGACTAGCGGAGACATACGAGCAGTACTTC.